These T cell receptor beta chains were read from a single sample in a study of CD8+CD57+ T cells in acquired aplastic anemia. MiXCR, applied by TCRdb to the reads, yields one record per CDR3 protein. The table lists about 110,000 distinct CDR3 sequences, 51% of them singletons. What was sequenced was sorted CD4+, CD8+, or CD8+CD57+ T cells (not recorded which) from PBMCs. These receptors were obtained from a human donor in good health, serving as a control. Both conserved end residues are part of each CDR3.

>TRBV2|TRBJ1-2
CASSGYGVTGDTF
>TRBV4-2|TRBJ1-1
CASSLGYDRQNTEAVF
>TRBV7-9|TRBJ2-2
CASSLVSGQAGELFF
>TRBV5-5|TRBJ2-7
CASRAFSGHEQYF
>TRBV4-3|TRBJ1-6
CASSQDIGGASPLHF
>TRBV6-1|TRBJ2-7
CASTSGFEQYF
>TRBV25-1|TRBJ1-1
CASSYYPLGMNTEAFF
>TRBV20-1|TRBJ2-3
CSARQGSVDTQYF
>TRBV25-1|TRBJ2-7
CASSVSSGGDYEQYF
>TRBV4-3|TRBJ2-4
CASSSYGEGTKNIQYF
>TRBV2|TRBJ1-3
CASKAGTGNTIYF
>TRBV9|TRBJ2-7
CASSVGQTHEQYF
>TRBV2|TRBJ1-2
CASSENEGGGYTF
>TRBV24-1|TRBJ2-1
CATAGSGGYNEQFF
>TRBV19|TRBJ1-2
CASSISGSYGYTF
>TRBV7-9|TRBJ1-2
CASSPFGTGASMDYGYTF
>TRBV7-9|TRBJ1-2
CASSLGGQGADGYTF
>TRBV9|TRBJ2-3
CASSVEGLAGADTQYF
>TRBV15|TRBJ1-3
CATSNMAGNTIYF
>TRBV25-1|TRBJ2-1
CASSEPITTSGGARGNEQFF
>TRBV10-3|TRBJ2-2
CAIRNGPQAGELFF
>TRBV25-1|TRBJ2-7
CASSSVSEQYF
>TRBV30|TRBJ2-5
CAWSLTGGGSETQYF
>TRBV7-2|TRBJ2-7
CASTSGPGYEQYF
>TRBV19|TRBJ1-2
CASIPQGKHYGYTF
>TRBV10-3|TRBJ2-7
CAISGGTGREQYF
>TRBV15|TRBJ1-3
CATSRDRGSGNTIYF
>TRBV3-1|TRBJ1-1
CASSQEGPGISEAFF
>TRBV11-2|TRBJ2-7
CASSLELAGRDEQYF
>TRBV28|TRBJ1-2
CASSPNLAAGGYTF
>TRBV10-2|TRBJ2-5
CASSTLDPRSAQYF
>TRBV27|TRBJ1-2
CASSNVPGGAYGYTF
>TRBV27|TRBJ1-1
CASSLGQRNTEAFF
>TRBV29-1|TRBJ1-1
CSAGRANTEAFF
>TRBV27|TRBJ1-1
CASSWGQANTEAFF
>TRBV12-3/TRBV12-4|TRBJ2-7
CASSFNAGIEQYF
>TRBV12-3/TRBV12-4|TRBJ2-3
CASRVRGATDTQYF
>TRBV11-2|TRBJ1-5
CASSLHRLGALGHQPQHF
>TRBV25-1|TRBJ1-4
CASSYSELGATNEKLFF
>TRBV2|TRBJ1-5
CASDRTGNQPQHF
>TRBV9|TRBJ2-1
CASSPDGNRGYNEQFF
>TRBV25-1|TRBJ2-1
CASSAGQVAYNEQFF
>TRBV9|TRBJ2-5
CASSVGTVMETQYF
>TRBV4-1|TRBJ2-5
CASSPGQGGETQYF
>TRBV6-2/TRBV6-3|TRBJ1-2
CASSYSRPGQGWSGYTF
>TRBV24-1|TRBJ1-2
CATSDFRTGGGYGYTF
>TRBV10-3|TRBJ2-7
CAIKIQGYNEQYF